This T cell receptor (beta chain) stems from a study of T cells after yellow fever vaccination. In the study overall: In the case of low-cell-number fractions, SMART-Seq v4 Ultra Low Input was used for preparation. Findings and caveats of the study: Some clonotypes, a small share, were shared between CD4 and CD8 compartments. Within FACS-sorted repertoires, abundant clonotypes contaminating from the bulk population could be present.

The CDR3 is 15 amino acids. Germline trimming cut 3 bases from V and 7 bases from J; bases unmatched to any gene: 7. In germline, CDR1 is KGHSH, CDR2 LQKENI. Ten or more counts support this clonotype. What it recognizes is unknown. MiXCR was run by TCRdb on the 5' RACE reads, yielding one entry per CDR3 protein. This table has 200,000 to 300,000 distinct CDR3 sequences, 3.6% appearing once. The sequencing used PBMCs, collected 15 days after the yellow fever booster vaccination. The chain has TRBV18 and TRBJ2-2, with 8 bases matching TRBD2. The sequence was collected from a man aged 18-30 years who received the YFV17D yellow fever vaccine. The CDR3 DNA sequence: TGTGCCAGCTCACCGCGGACTAGCTCGAACGGGGAGCTGTTTTTT. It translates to CASSPRTSSNGELFF.